What follows is one T cell receptor (beta chain) and its context. Each individual provided 1 to 8 samples (taken pretreatment and on-treatment). V shed 3 bases, J shed 4 bases, and the junction held 8 bases outside the gene matches. The CDR3 runs 16 residues. Looked up from germline, CDR1 is SGDLS and CDR2 is YYNGEE. This sample was taken from a study of PD-L1 blockade in urothelial cancer. Study information: Atezolizumab 1,200 mg was given intravenously every 3 weeks, starting 2014. Blood was tested 3 weeks (second dose) and 6 weeks into treatment.

The method was immunoSEQ multiplex PCR; TCRdb's version includes in-frame clones alone and lacks a portion of them. This sample has around 25,000 clones, with 87% found just once. The chain employs TRBV9 and TRBJ2-2; 8 bases fit TRBD2. The clonotype originates from a man aged 50-59 years with urothelial cancer. The sample consisted of PBMCs, taken around atezolizumab (anti-PD-L1) treatment. The CDR3: CASSDTQRGSTGELFF. For the CDR3, the DNA is TGTGCCAGCAGCGATACACAGCGGGGGAGCACCGGGGAGCTGTTTTTT.